The rows below give T cell receptor beta chains drawn from one sample of a study of blood T cell repertoires in COVID-19. Sequenced by immunoSEQ multiplex PCR; TCRdb stores in-frame clones only, minus some. The sample lists fewer than 65,000 clones; 80% to 90% were seen once. The sequenced sample consisted of peripheral blood. The source of these receptors is a man between 60 and 70 years old with acute or convalescent COVID-19. The CDR3 runs from the conserved cysteine through the conserved F or W. Each record gives: CDR3 DNA, CDR3 protein, D gene, clone size, CDR3 length, V gene, J gene. D genes are given only for firm matches. Size is stated for part of the rows, as once, few or many counts, or as a class when the clone is expanded.

TGTGCCAGCAGCCAAGCGGCTGAAGCTTTCTTT,CASSQAAEAFF,.,.,11,TRBV3-1/TRBV3-2,TRBJ1-1
TGTGCCAGTAGCTACAGGGTTTTTTTGGCAGAGACCCAGTACTTC,CASSYRVFLAETQYF,.,.,15,TRBV19,TRBJ2-5
TGTGCCAGCAGCCCCCGTAGCCGGACAGGGGAGAACTATGGCTACACCTTC,CASSPRSRTGENYGYTF,TRBD1,.,17,TRBV9,TRBJ1-2
TGTGCTAGTGCCATGACCCGGGTAGCGGGGGGCCTACAACGGACAGATACGCAGTATTTT,CASAMTRVAGGLQRTDTQYF,TRBD2,.,20,TRBV12-5,TRBJ2-3
TGTGCCAGCAGCTTACGGTGGGTGCGGGCGACTAGTTACGAGCAGTACTTC,CASSLRWVRATSYEQYF,.,.,17,TRBV7-2,TRBJ2-7
TGTGCCATCAGACCGGGACTAGCGGGGTTGGATGAGCAGTTCTTC,CAIRPGLAGLDEQFF,TRBD2,once,15,TRBV10-3,TRBJ2-1
TGTGCCAGCAAACAACGGGGGGGCTCAGATACGCAGTATTTT,CASKQRGGSDTQYF,TRBD2,.,14,TRBV27,TRBJ2-3
TGTGCCAGCGTTACAGGGGGCGGGAAACTGTTTTTT,CASVTGGGKLFF,TRBD1,.,12,TRBV2,TRBJ1-4
TGTGCCACCAGTGACGACGGACAGGGAAATCAGCCCCAGCATTTT,CATSDDGQGNQPQHF,TRBD1,.,15,TRBV24-1,TRBJ1-5
TGCAGCGAAGAGACTAGTGGCACGCAGTATTTT,CSEETSGTQYF,.,.,11,TRBV29-1,TRBJ2-3
TGTGCCAGCAGCCAGGACATTAACACTGAAGCTTTCTTT,CASSQDINTEAFF,.,.,13,TRBV5-4,TRBJ1-1
TGTGCCAGCTCACCACTGGGCACAAACTATGGCTACACCTTC,CASSPLGTNYGYTF,.,.,14,TRBV18,TRBJ1-2
TGTGCCAGCAGCCTCGGACAGCTTAGAACCAATGAGCAGTTCTTC,CASSLGQLRTNEQFF,.,.,15,TRBV6-5,TRBJ2-1
TGTGCCAGCAGCTTGACAGCTGACAAAAACATTCAGTACTTC,CASSLTADKNIQYF,.,.,14,TRBV5-4,TRBJ2-4
TGTGCCAGCGGACAGGGAGAAGCTTACGAGCAGTACTTC,CASGQGEAYEQYF,TRBD1,.,13,TRBV2,TRBJ2-7
TGTGCCAGTAGTATCTACAGGGGGGAAAATCAGCCCCAGCATTTT,CASSIYRGENQPQHF,TRBD1,.,15,TRBV19,TRBJ1-5
TGTGGCGGAGGGGGGGCGACAGACAACTCCTATAATTCACCCCTCCACTTT,CGGGGATDNSYNSPLHF,.,.,17,TRBV7-9,TRBJ1-6
TGTGCCAGCAGCGTACAGGGGGGCTCACCCCTCCACTTT,CASSVQGGSPLHF,TRBD1,once,13,TRBV9,TRBJ1-6
TGCAGCGTTGGGGTACAGGGAACAGTAGAGGACACTGAAGCTTTCTTT,CSVGVQGTVEDTEAFF,.,.,16,TRBV29-1,TRBJ1-1
TGTGCCAGCAGCATGGGGCCCCTGAACACTGAAGCTTTCTTT,CASSMGPLNTEAFF,.,.,14,TRBV9,TRBJ1-1
TGTGCCAGTATCAGCGTGGGGGGGCTAAACACTGAAGCTTTCTTT,CASISVGGLNTEAFF,.,once,15,TRBV19,TRBJ1-1
TGCGCCAGCAGCCAAGATGAGGTAACCAATCAGCCCCAGCATTTT,CASSQDEVTNQPQHF,.,.,15,TRBV4-1,TRBJ1-5
TGTGCCAGCAGTCCCCCAGGGTGGACTAATGAAAAACTGTTTTTT,CASSPPGWTNEKLFF,.,.,15,TRBV6-6,TRBJ1-4
TGTGCCAGCAGCGGGACTAGCGGGGTTGGGGATACGCAGTATTTT,CASSGTSGVGDTQYF,TRBD2,.,15,TRBV7-2,TRBJ2-3
TGCGCCAGCAGTGAGTCGAATCAGGGAGGGAAGACCCAGTACTTC,CASSESNQGGKTQYF,TRBD2,once,15,TRBV10-1,TRBJ2-5
TGTGCCAGCAGCTTTGAACTAGCGGGGGGTGGAGAGCAGTACTTC,CASSFELAGGGEQYF,TRBD2,.,15,TRBV5-4,TRBJ2-7